A selection of T cell receptor beta chains follows, all from one sample in a study of cytomegalovirus exposure and HLA in healthy donors. Data came from immunoSEQ multiplex PCR; TCRdb stores just in-frame clones and leaves some out. This table holds tens of thousands of clones, just over 90% found once. Sequenced material: PBMCs. Receptors were obtained from a man younger than 35 in good health and CMV-seronegative. CDR3s include the opening cysteine and the closing phenylalanine or tryptophan. A D gene is named only where the DNA matches it firmly. The listing skips clone size in some rows; elsewhere it reads once, few, many or a size class.

d_gene	j_gene	v_gene	abundance	CDR3aa	CDR3nt
-	TRBJ2-7	TRBV13	-	CASSLGGGSAYEQYF	TGTGCCAGCAGCTTAGGAGGGGGTTCGGCCTACGAGCAGTACTTC
-	TRBJ1-1	TRBV7-8	once	CASSLGQGRGNTEAFF	TGTGCCAGCAGCTTGGGGCAGGGGAGGGGGAACACTGAAGCTTTCTTT
-	TRBJ1-1	TRBV6-5	-	CASSRLGGSITEAFF	TGTGCCAGCAGTCGTCTGGGAGGCAGTATCACTGAAGCTTTCTTT
-	TRBJ2-5	TRBV19	-	CASSILAGTTHTEAETQYF	TGTGCCAGTAGTATTCTCGCGGGAACTACCCACACCGAGGCAGAGACCCAGTACTTC
TRBD2	TRBJ2-1	TRBV7-9	-	CASSIGLASNSYNEQFF	TGTGCCAGCAGCATCGGACTAGCGAGCAACTCCTACAATGAGCAGTTCTTC
-	TRBJ1-1	TRBV5-1	-	CASSLGSGIDTEAFF	TGCGCCAGCAGCTTGGGTTCAGGGATTGACACTGAAGCTTTCTTT
TRBD2	TRBJ2-1	TRBV27	-	CASSSSITSGREQFF	TGTGCCAGCAGTTCTAGCATCACTAGCGGAAGGGAGCAGTTCTTC
-	TRBJ2-2	TRBV7-2	-	CASKDSHRTGELFF	TGTGCCAGCAAGGACAGCCATAGAACCGGGGAGCTGTTTTTT
-	TRBJ1-5	TRBV28	once	CASRGGGSNQPQHF	TGTGCCAGCCGTGGGGGGGGTAGCAATCAGCCCCAGCATTTT
TRBD2	TRBJ2-7	TRBV5-4	-	CASSPGLAGVYQRVYEQYF	TGTGCCAGCAGCCCGGGACTAGCGGGAGTTTATCAGCGGGTCTACGAGCAGTACTTC
-	TRBJ1-2	TRBV10-3	-	CATTRRGTRSQFYGYTF	TGTGCCACCACAAGACGGGGTACCCGTTCCCAGTTCTATGGCTACACCTTC
-	TRBJ1-2	TRBV29-1	-	CSVGSSNYGYTF	TGCAGCGTTGGATCCAGTAACTATGGCTACACCTTC
-	TRBJ1-1	TRBV28	-	CASSYRVLPDLPLNTEAFF	TGTGCCAGCAGCTACAGGGTGTTACCCGACCTTCCTTTGAACACTGAAGCTTTCTTT
-	TRBJ2-7	TRBV4-1	-	CASSQDLQEQYF	TGCGCCAGCAGCCAAGATTTGCAGGAGCAGTACTTC
TRBD1	TRBJ1-4	TRBV2	-	CASREGQRGEKLFF	TGTGCCAGCAGGGAGGGACAGAGGGGCGAAAAACTGTTTTTT
-	TRBJ1-1	TRBV27	-	CASSAFTGFTEAFF	TGTGCCAGCAGTGCTTTTACAGGGTTCACTGAAGCTTTCTTT
TRBD2	TRBJ2-2	TRBV14	-	CASSRGGENTGELFF	TGTGCCAGCAGCCGCGGGGGAGAGAACACCGGGGAGCTGTTTTTT
TRBD2	TRBJ2-1	TRBV9	-	CASSSGLAGARYNEQFF	TGTGCCAGCAGCTCGGGACTAGCGGGAGCTCGGTACAATGAGCAGTTCTTC
TRBD1	TRBJ1-1	TRBV14	-	CASSRAEGTGWSLNTEAFF	TGTGCCAGCAGCCGCGCGGAGGGGACAGGGTGGTCCCTGAACACTGAAGCTTTCTTT
TRBD2	TRBJ2-2	TRBV4-1	-	CASSPMDGRAGELFF	TGCGCCAGCAGCCCGATGGACGGGAGGGCCGGGGAGCTGTTTTTT
-	TRBJ1-1	TRBV6-5	-	CASTGTGTRNTEAFF	TGTGCCAGCACCGGGACCGGGACTAGGAACACTGAAGCTTTCTTT
-	TRBJ2-7	TRBV5-1	-	CASSLVGSAYEQYF	TGCGCCAGCAGCTTGGTCGGTAGTGCCTACGAGCAGTACTTC
TRBD1	TRBJ2-1	TRBV18	-	CASSRLYPGQGSTEGVNEQFF	TGTGCCAGCTCGCGCCTATATCCGGGACAGGGCTCCACCGAAGGCGTTAATGAGCAGTTCTTC
-	TRBJ2-1	TRBV6-5	-	CASSYEPVRSRQFF	TGTGCCAGCAGTTACGAACCAGTCCGTAGCCGCCAGTTCTTC
-	TRBJ2-5	TRBV20-1	few	CSARVQETQYF	TGCAGTGCTAGAGTACAAGAGACCCAGTACTTC
-	TRBJ2-7	TRBV6-1	-	CASSESHGNYEQYF	TGTGCCAGCAGTGAAAGTCACGGGAACTACGAGCAGTACTTC
-	TRBJ1-2	TRBV28	-	CASGDYRGYGYTF	TGTGCCAGCGGGGATTATCGGGGTTATGGCTACACCTTC
-	TRBJ2-1	TRBV28	-	CASGETGTAGGEQFF	TGTGCCAGCGGTGAAACCGGGACTGCCGGCGGTGAGCAGTTCTTC
TRBD1	TRBJ2-7	TRBV9	-	CASSTQPGQTYEQYF	TGTGCCAGCAGCACACAGCCGGGACAGACCTACGAGCAGTACTTC
-	TRBJ2-1	TRBV9	once	CASSAAISENEQFF	TGTGCCAGCAGCGCAGCGATCTCGGAGAATGAGCAGTTCTTC
TRBD2	TRBJ2-5	TRBV28	-	CASTGGDQETQYF	TGTGCCAGTACGGGAGGAGACCAAGAGACCCAGTACTTC
-	TRBJ2-5	TRBV5-6	-	CASSLDRTVQETQYF	TGTGCCAGCAGCTTAGACAGGACAGTACAAGAGACCCAGTACTTC
TRBD1	TRBJ1-1	TRBV18	-	CASSRNRGNTEAFF	TGTGCCAGCTCCCGTAACAGGGGGAACACTGAAGCTTTCTTT
-	TRBJ2-7	TRBV6-5	-	CASSPDSAYEQYF	TGTGCCAGCAGTCCCGACAGCGCCTACGAGCAGTACTTC
TRBD1	TRBJ2-7	TRBV28	-	CATRRTGAREQYF	TGTGCCACCCGTAGGACAGGGGCCAGAGAGCAGTACTTC
TRBD2	TRBJ2-1	TRBV28	-	CASSSPAGYNEQFF	TGTGCCAGCAGCTCTCCAGCGGGGTACAATGAGCAGTTCTTC
-	TRBJ2-1	TRBV19	-	CASRGQGYEQFF	TGTGCCAGTCGAGGCCAGGGCTATGAGCAGTTCTTC
-	TRBJ2-1	TRBV6-1	-	CASSTGASYNEQFF	TGTGCCAGCAGTACGGGAGCCTCCTACAATGAGCAGTTCTTC
-	TRBJ2-7	TRBV9	-	CASSVTGGTSSYEQYF	TGTGCCAGCAGCGTAACGGGCGGGACGAGCTCCTACGAGCAGTACTTC